This paragraph covers one TCR beta chain sequence. Sequencing used immunoSEQ multiplex PCR; TCRdb keeps in-frame clones, though not all of them. The repertoire holds approximately 190,000 clones, with about 86% as singletons. This entry comes from a study of blood T cell repertoires in COVID-19. In the study overall: The United States, Italy and Spain provided the acute and convalescent COVID-19 samples. T cells, B-cell-depleted T cells, or PBMCs supplied cDNA or gDNA.

The length of the CDR3 is 15 residues. Germline assignment: CDR1 SEHNR and CDR2 FQNEAQ (reference sequence). With V trimmed by 5 bases and J by 2 bases, 6 bases remained unmatched. Sequencing was done on a sample of peripheral blood. The rearrangement uses TRBV7-9 and TRBJ2-7, with 10 bases lining up with TRBD2. The sequence derives from a man younger than 45 with active or convalescent COVID-19. CDR3 bases: TGTGCCAGCAGCGGGTGGACTAGCGGACCCTACGAGCAGTACTTC. The encoded protein is CASSGWTSGPYEQYF.